Listed here are 14 T cell receptor beta chains from one sample, sequenced in a study of CD4 T cells in relation to SARS-CoV-2 and coronaviruses. The protocol was immunoSEQ multiplex PCR, while the TCRdb copy is restricted to in-frame clones and leaves out a portion. The sample contains tens of thousands of clones, about 76% of which appear only once. Antigens for these TCRs are unknown. The unexposed donors gave CD4+ T cells in about 2011-2018, prior to COVID-19. After more than eight days of culture, CD4+ T cells were isolated. Sequences were obtained from CD4+ T cells from PBMCs, cultured in vitro. The receptor source for this set is a human donor in good health.

Details on this clone: Other DNA sequences of this sample code for an identical CDR3. The V gene is TRBV5-1, the J gene TRBJ2-3; possible D gene TRBD1, 5 bases. The length of the CDR3 is 15 residues. Germline CDR1 reads SGHRS; CDR2 reads YFSETQ. Between the trimmed V and J ends, which lost 0 bases and 0 bases, there was a span of 8 bases. CDR3 protein: CASSLDRPSTDTQYF. The CDR3, as DNA: TGCGCCAGCAGCTTGGACAGGCCTAGCACAGATACGCAGTATTTT.

This sequence joins TRBV6-5 and TRBJ1-5, with D unresolved. V was clipped by 6 bases and J by 3 bases, with 12 bases between them. The germline gives CDR1 MNHEY, CDR2 SVGAGI. The CDR3 has 14 residues. CDR3 region: CASRTRWDNQPQHF. The CDR3 nucleotides are TGTGCCAGCAGGACTCGGTGGGACAATCAGCCCCAGCATTTT.

This CDR3 reads CASSVSGNTGELFF. In DNA, the CDR3 is TGTGCCAGCAGCGTGTCCGGGAACACCGGGGAGCTGTTTTTT. The rearrangement joins TRBV9 to TRBJ2-2; D uncertain. Trimming pared 2 bases from V and 1 base from J, leaving 6 bases between. The CDR3 runs to 14 residues. Germline values: CDR1 SGDLS, CDR2 YYNGEE.

The rearrangement uses TRBV7-2 and TRBJ2-7; D gene unclear. This CDR3 has 14 residues. Between the trimmed V and J ends, which lost 0 bases and 0 bases, there was a span of 6 bases. The V gene's germline CDR1 is SGHTA and CDR2 FQGNSA. CDR3 region: CASSLAANSYEQYF. CDR3 DNA sequence: TGTGCCAGCAGCTTAGCGGCCAACTCCTACGAGCAGTACTTC.

The rearrangement uses TRBV5-8 and TRBJ2-3; TRBD1 aligns across 7 bases. The ends lost 1 base at V and 3 bases at J; junction bases unmatched: 2. The CDR3 spans 14 residues. Germline CDR1 SGHTS, CDR2 YDEGEE. The CDR3 coding sequence is TGTGCCAGCAGCTTGCACAGGGGAACAGATACGCAGTATTTT. Protein product: CASSLHRGTDTQYF.

This chain uses TRBV5-1 with TRBJ2-7; TRBD1 agrees at 7 bases. CDR1 is SGHRS and CDR2 is YFSETQ in the germline V gene. The length of the CDR3 is 14 residues. V lost 4 bases, J lost 3 bases, and 7 bases stayed unmatched. The CDR3 loop is CASSPGTVNYEQYF. The CDR3 nucleotides are TGCGCCAGCAGCCCCGGGACAGTTAACTACGAGCAGTACTTC. The whole variable domain, remainder taken from reference TRBV5-1 and TRBJ2-7, is KAGVTQTPRYLIKTRGQQVTLSCSPISGHRSVSWYQQTPGQGLQFLFEYFSETQRNKGNFPGRFSGRQFSNSRSEMNVSTLELGDSALYLCASSPGTVNYEQYFGPGTRLTVT.

J is TRBJ2-5 and V is TRBV3-1 (or the pseudogene TRBV3-2); the D gene is possibly TRBD2 (6 bases). V was clipped by 1 base and J by 0 bases, with 9 bases between them. Germline CDR1 and CDR2: LGHDT and YNNKEL (reference sequence). CDR3 length equals 15 residues. This CDR3 reads CASSQGSGYQETQYF. CDR3 sequence (DNA): TGTGCCAGCAGCCAAGGTAGCGGATACCAAGAGACCCAGTACTTC.

As DNA, the CDR3 is TGTGCCAGCAGCTCTCCGGGACTAGCGGGAGGGCCAGATACGCAGTATTTT. Its protein product is CASSSPGLAGGPDTQYF. The rearrangement links TRBV7-3 to TRBJ2-3, with TRBD2 matching 16 bases. Germline V gene sequence: CDR1 SGHTA, CDR2 FQGTGA. The CDR3 is 17 amino acids. The junction had 5 bases not matched to a gene; V was cut back by 4 bases and J by 4 bases.

CDR3 coding DNA: TGCGCCAGCAGCTTGGTGGCAGGGGGCGCAGGCACTGAAGCTTTCTTT. Translation: CASSLVAGGAGTEAFF. This chain links TRBV5-1 with TRBJ1-1; 8 bases are shared with TRBD1. Germline CDR1 is SGHRS and CDR2 is YFSETQ. The CDR3 loop spans 16 amino acids. Trimming removed 0 bases from V and 4 bases from J; junction bases left unmatched: 8.

This clone was found once. V gene TRBV2 combines with J gene TRBJ1-2; 8 bases map to TRBD1. CDR1 SNHLY and CDR2 FYNNEI come from the germline V gene. The CDR3 is made up of 14 amino acids. V was clipped by 6 bases and J by 5 bases; unmatched bases: 8. CDR3: CASSMDREGYGYTF. CDR3 nucleotides: TGTGCCAGCAGCATGGACAGGGAAGGTTATGGCTACACCTTC.

The chain carries TRBV19 and TRBJ2-5, with D perhaps TRBD2 (5 bases). The V gene lost 7 bases and the J gene lost 5 bases, with 20 bases spanning the gap. The CDR3 contains 15 residues. CDR1 is LNHDA, CDR2 SQIVND, per germline (reference sequence). The CDR3 region has the DNA TGTGCCAGTATCTACTCACCTCGGAGGCAGGAGACCCAGTACTTC. Protein: CASIYSPRRQETQYF.

This chain joins TRBV10-3 and TRBJ1-1; 8 nucleotides align to TRBD1. The V segment lost 3 bases and the J segment 1 base; nucleotides outside the gene matches: 4. Germline CDR1 reads ENHRY; CDR2 reads SYGVKD. This CDR3 region has 15 residues. The CDR3 DNA follows: TGTGCCATCAGTGACGCTACAGGGGGGAACACTGAAGCTTTCTTT. This codes for CAISDATGGNTEAFF.

This clone was counted a few times. This chain joins TRBV5-1 and TRBJ2-3; D gene ambiguous. Trimming took 5 bases from V and 6 from J, leaving 13 bases between them. Germline CDR1 reads SGHRS; CDR2 reads YFSETQ. The CDR3 is made up of 13 amino acids. In nucleotides, the CDR3 is TGCGCCAGCAGTAGAGAAAGGATCGATACGCAGTATTTT. Translating it yields CASSRERIDTQYF.

The gene calls are TRBV20-1 and TRBJ2-7, with D unclear. V lost 6 bases and J lost 1, with 4 bases in between. This CDR3 spans 10 amino acids. Germline CDR1 is DFQATT and CDR2 is SNEGSKA (reference sequence). CDR3 sequence (DNA): TGCAGTGCCCCGTCCTACGAGCAGTACTTC. It encodes CSAPSYEQYF.